These T cell receptor beta chains were read from a single sample in a study of blood T cell repertoires in COVID-19. Sequencing used immunoSEQ multiplex PCR; TCRdb keeps in-frame clones, though not all of them. The data contain approximately 250,000 clones, roughly 88% of them singletons. The sample comprised peripheral blood. These receptors all stem from a woman aged 70-85 years with COVID-19, enrolled during active disease. The CDR3 runs from the conserved cysteine through the conserved F or W. Each record gives: V gene, clone size, D gene, J gene, CDR3 DNA, CDR3 protein. A D gene is named only where the DNA matches it firmly. Clone size is not always given. Where it is, it says once, few, many or a class for expanded clones.

V gene: TRBV18; clone size: NA; D gene: TRBD1; J gene: TRBJ1-1; CDR3 DNA: TGTGCCAGCTCACCCACCGGGACAGGGGTTCGGCTTACTGAAGCTTTCTTT; CDR3 protein: CASSPTGTGVRLTEAFF
V gene: TRBV29-1; clone size: NA; D gene: NA; J gene: TRBJ2-3; CDR3 DNA: TGCAGCGTTGAAGCCGGGACTAGCACAGATACGCAGTATTTT; CDR3 protein: CSVEAGTSTDTQYF
V gene: TRBV19; clone size: NA; D gene: NA; J gene: TRBJ2-2; CDR3 DNA: TGTGCCAGTAGCTGGGACAAGAACACCGGGGAGCTGTTTTTT; CDR3 protein: CASSWDKNTGELFF
V gene: TRBV7-2; clone size: NA; D gene: TRBD2; J gene: TRBJ2-5; CDR3 DNA: TGTGCCAGCAGCTTAGGGTTGGGGGAGGGCCAAGAGACCCAGTACTTC; CDR3 protein: CASSLGLGEGQETQYF
V gene: TRBV18; clone size: NA; D gene: NA; J gene: TRBJ1-1; CDR3 DNA: TGTGCCAGCTCACCCGTGGTCCGGGGCACTGAAGCTTTCTTT; CDR3 protein: CASSPVVRGTEAFF
V gene: TRBV4-1; clone size: once; D gene: NA; J gene: TRBJ2-1; CDR3 DNA: TGCGCCAGCAGCCGAATCGCTCGACAGGTCAATGAGCAGTTCTTC; CDR3 protein: CASSRIARQVNEQFF
V gene: TRBV5-1; clone size: NA; D gene: NA; J gene: TRBJ2-1; CDR3 DNA: TGCGCCAGCAGCTTCCTAGGTGGCGATGAGCAGTTCTTC; CDR3 protein: CASSFLGGDEQFF
V gene: TRBV19; clone size: few; D gene: NA; J gene: TRBJ1-2; CDR3 DNA: TGTGCCAGTAGTATGAATCTATGGGCTGGCTATGGCTACACCTTC; CDR3 protein: CASSMNLWAGYGYTF
V gene: TRBV11-3; clone size: NA; D gene: TRBD2; J gene: TRBJ2-7; CDR3 DNA: TGTGCCAGCAGCTTAGGAAACGGACTAGCGGGAGGTCACGAGCAGTACTTC; CDR3 protein: CASSLGNGLAGGHEQYF
V gene: TRBV13; clone size: once; D gene: NA; J gene: TRBJ2-5; CDR3 DNA: TGTGCCAGCAGCTTAGATACCCTTTCGGCCCAGTACTTC; CDR3 protein: CASSLDTLSAQYF
V gene: TRBV28; clone size: few; D gene: TRBD1; J gene: TRBJ1-4; CDR3 DNA: TGTGCCAGCAGTTCGCCGACAGGGAATGAAAAACTGTTTTTT; CDR3 protein: CASSSPTGNEKLFF
V gene: TRBV9; clone size: few; D gene: TRBD1; J gene: TRBJ1-6; CDR3 DNA: TGTGCCAGCAGCCCCCATTGGGACAGGGTCTATTCACCCCTCCACTTT; CDR3 protein: CASSPHWDRVYSPLHF
V gene: TRBV29-1; clone size: NA; D gene: NA; J gene: TRBJ2-7; CDR3 DNA: TGCAGCGTTAGTGGGTTCCGGGGAGAGATTTACGAGCAGTACTTC; CDR3 protein: CSVSGFRGEIYEQYF
V gene: TRBV3-1/TRBV3-2; clone size: NA; D gene: NA; J gene: TRBJ1-1; CDR3 DNA: TGTGCCAGCACCAACGGACAGTCAACAAGAGCTTTCTTT; CDR3 protein: CASTNGQSTRAFF
V gene: TRBV3-1/TRBV3-2; clone size: NA; D gene: NA; J gene: TRBJ1-1; CDR3 DNA: TGTGCCAGCAGCCAAGAACTTACTGTCACTGAAGCTTTCTTT; CDR3 protein: CASSQELTVTEAFF
V gene: TRBV18; clone size: NA; D gene: NA; J gene: TRBJ2-3; CDR3 DNA: TGTGCCAGCTCACCCCGGACAGAGACAGATACGCAGTATTTT; CDR3 protein: CASSPRTETDTQYF
V gene: TRBV2; clone size: many; D gene: NA; J gene: TRBJ1-2; CDR3 DNA: TGTGCCAGCAGTGGGACAGACAAAGACTATAACTATGGCTACACCTTC; CDR3 protein: CASSGTDKDYNYGYTF
V gene: TRBV9; clone size: NA; D gene: NA; J gene: TRBJ2-7; CDR3 DNA: TGTGCCAGCAGCCCTAATAGCTACGAGCAGTACTTC; CDR3 protein: CASSPNSYEQYF
V gene: TRBV28; clone size: NA; D gene: TRBD1; J gene: TRBJ2-7; CDR3 DNA: TGTGCCAGCAGTTTAGGACAGGGTCGGACCTACGAGCAGTACTTC; CDR3 protein: CASSLGQGRTYEQYF
V gene: TRBV10-3; clone size: NA; D gene: NA; J gene: TRBJ1-2; CDR3 DNA: TGTGCCATCAGTGAAAGACAGGACTATGGCTACACCTTC; CDR3 protein: CAISERQDYGYTF
V gene: TRBV27; clone size: once; D gene: NA; J gene: TRBJ1-6; CDR3 DNA: TGTGCCAGCAGAAATACAGCCCGGGAGTTAAATTCACCCCTCCACTTT; CDR3 protein: CASRNTARELNSPLHF
V gene: TRBV28; clone size: NA; D gene: TRBD1; J gene: TRBJ1-2; CDR3 DNA: TGTGCCAGCAGTTTCCCGGACAGGGATTATGGCTACACCTTC; CDR3 protein: CASSFPDRDYGYTF
V gene: TRBV10-3; clone size: NA; D gene: NA; J gene: TRBJ1-5; CDR3 DNA: TGTGCCATCAGTGAGTCAGTGGGAGGAGGCAATCAGCCCCAGCATTTT; CDR3 protein: CAISESVGGGNQPQHF
V gene: TRBV7-3; clone size: NA; D gene: TRBD2; J gene: TRBJ2-3; CDR3 DNA: TGTGCCAGCAGCTATAGCGGGGGCACAGATACGCAGTATTTT; CDR3 protein: CASSYSGGTDTQYF
V gene: TRBV20-1; clone size: NA; D gene: NA; J gene: TRBJ2-7; CDR3 DNA: TGCAGTGCTACCAGGCCGTCCGAGCAGTACTTC; CDR3 protein: CSATRPSEQYF
V gene: TRBV20-1; clone size: NA; D gene: NA; J gene: TRBJ2-7; CDR3 DNA: TGCAGTGCTTCGGACAGCTACGAGCAGTACTTC; CDR3 protein: CSASDSYEQYF
V gene: TRBV18; clone size: NA; D gene: TRBD2; J gene: TRBJ2-7; CDR3 DNA: TGTGCCAGCTCACCGGGACTAGCGGGAGGGTCCTACGAGCAGTACTTC; CDR3 protein: CASSPGLAGGSYEQYF